Only a few counts were recorded for the clone carrying this T cell receptor beta chain. The germline CDR1 and CDR2 sequences are ENHRY and SYGVKD. The V segment lost 4 bases and the J segment 2 bases; nucleotides outside the gene matches: 8. The CDR3 is made up of 16 amino acids. The data originate from a study of T-cell memory formation after mild COVID-19. Constant-segment primers served in 5'RACE that generated TCR alpha and TCR beta cDNA libraries bearing sample barcodes and UMIs. TCRdb processed the 5' RACE reads anew with MiXCR; each CDR3 protein has one entry. The data show 530,000 or so distinct CDR3 sequences, around 16% seen once.

The V call is TRBV10-3, the J call TRBJ2-7; 10 bases align to TRBD2. This TCR was recovered from an adult woman who had mild COVID-19 (a few samples of this study predate the infection). Cell type and time point are not known. Material for sequencing was PBMCs or a T cell subset sorted from them (not recorded which). Here the CDR3 reads CAISASFLAGAYEQYF. Written as DNA, the CDR3 is TGTGCCATCAGTGCGTCCTTCCTAGCGGGGGCCTACGAGCAGTACTTC.